This note documents a single TCR beta chain sequence. The source of the sample is a study of blood T cell repertoires in COVID-19. The age range of participants was 18 to 89 years, with residence in 20 to 25 US areas. The assay was immunoSEQ multiplex PCR, and TCRdb's table has in-frame clones only and misses some. The sample holds around 140,000 clones, around 73% seen once. This CDR3 has 16 residues. Trimming removed 1 base from V and 0 bases from J, with 9 bases in between. CDR1 and CDR2 from the germline V gene are LGHNA and YNFKEQ. The sequencing sample was made of PBMCs or T cells enriched from blood (not recorded which). The chain joins TRBV4-2 to TRBJ2-2, with D hard to call. The receptor's source is a woman aged 45-60 years who had recovered from COVID-19. The CDR3 here is CASSQALASNTGELFF. In DNA, the CDR3 is TGTGCCAGCAGCCAAGCCTTAGCATCGAACACCGGGGAGCTGTTTTTT.